These T cell receptor beta chains were read from a single sample in a study of CD8+CD57+ T cells in acquired aplastic anemia. From the reads, TCRdb called clonotypes with MiXCR, one entry per CDR3 protein. Counted here are hundreds of thousands of distinct CDR3 sequences, roughly 50% occurring once; the ten biggest clones make up roughly 21%. The sequenced sample was sorted CD4+, CD8+, or CD8+CD57+ T cells (not recorded which) from PBMCs. The receptors come from a human donor with aplastic anemia. Each CDR3 is given with its conserved first and last residue. D genes are given only for firm matches. Only part of the rows carry a size: once, few, many, or a class if the clone is expanded.

TRBJ2-1 - TRBV7-2 TRBD2 CASSPDSGTSFLHEQFF TGTGCCAGCAGCCCCGACTCCGGGACTAGTTTTCTCCATGAGCAGTTCTTC
TRBJ2-1 - TRBV19 - CASSIEESHNEQFF TGTGCCAGTAGTATAGAGGAGAGCCACAATGAGCAGTTCTTC
TRBJ1-4 - TRBV7-3 TRBD1 CASSSGQGFGEKLFF TGTGCCAGCAGCTCGGGACAGGGTTTTGGAGAAAAACTGTTTTTT
TRBJ2-7 - TRBV7-3 TRBD2 CASSTQRGDEQYF TGTGCCAGCAGCACCCAGCGGGGGGACGAGCAGTACTTC
TRBJ1-1 many TRBV7-9 - CASSPPRGENTEAFF TGTGCCAGCAGCCCCCCGAGAGGGGAGAACACTGAAGCTTTCTTT
TRBJ1-1 few TRBV24-1 - CATSDLFSEAFF TGTGCCACCAGTGATTTGTTCTCTGAAGCTTTCTTT
TRBJ2-3 - TRBV20-1 TRBD1 CSAGTGGTDTQYF TGCAGTGCTGGGACAGGGGGCACAGATACGCAGTATTTT
TRBJ1-1 many TRBV20-1 - CSARRPFNGQRNTEAFF TGCAGTGCTAGAAGACCCTTCAACGGACAGAGGAACACTGAAGCTTTCTTT
TRBJ1-6 - TRBV7-6 - CASSLSSYNSPFHF TGTGCCAGCAGCTTGAGTTCCTATAATTCACCCTTCCACTTT
TRBJ1-2 once TRBV20-1 - CSAFGGTGYTF TGCAGTGCTTTTGGAGGGACGGGCTACACCTTC
TRBJ1-3 many TRBV6-5 TRBD1 CASSYSIRQGGGNTIYF TGTGCCAGCAGTTACTCAATCCGACAGGGAGGTGGAAACACCATATATTTT
TRBJ2-6 - TRBV2 - CASSEFRLEVF TGTGCCAGCAGTGAATTTAGACTAGAGGTATTC
TRBJ2-2 many TRBV7-9 - CASSLPRDSGELFF TGTGCCAGCAGCTTACCCCGGGATTCCGGGGAGCTGTTTTTT
TRBJ2-5 once TRBV20-1 TRBD2 CSAVGREETQYF TGCAGTGCTGTAGGGCGGGAGGAGACCCAGTACTTC
TRBJ1-3 many TRBV10-3 - CAITDQSGNTIYF TGTGCCATCACTGACCAGTCTGGAAACACCATATATTTT
TRBJ1-2 - TRBV19 - CASSIAVGSVNYGYTF TGTGCCAGTAGTATAGCGGTCGGGTCCGTTAACTATGGCTACACCTTC
TRBJ2-1 many TRBV7-7 - CASSRGLSYNEQFF TGTGCTAGCAGCCGCGGGCTCTCCTACAATGAGCAGTTCTTC
TRBJ1-1 - TRBV5-1 - CASSLGGGQNTEAFF TGCGCCAGCAGCTTGGGGGGGGGACAGAACACTGAAGCTTTCTTT
TRBJ1-1 - TRBV2 - CASSEQWSSEAFF TGTGCCAGCAGTGAACAATGGTCGAGTGAAGCTTTCTTT
TRBJ2-6 many TRBV20-1 TRBD2 CSAEGRGGSYSGANVLTF TGCAGTGCCGAGGGGCGGGGGGGCTCCTACTCTGGGGCCAACGTCCTGACTTTC
TRBJ2-3 - TRBV24-1 TRBD1 CATSDIQGRDTQYF TGTGCCACCAGTGACATACAGGGGAGAGATACGCAGTATTTT
TRBJ1-3 - TRBV4-1 - CASSQDLNRPATIYF TGCGCCAGCAGCCAAGATCTTAACAGGCCGGCCACCATATATTTT
TRBJ2-1 - TRBV2 - CASSGARGDLKQFF TGTGCCAGCAGCGGAGCGAGGGGGGATCTAAAGCAGTTCTTC
TRBJ2-2 - TRBV19 TRBD1 CASSARTGGDGELFF TGTGCCAGTAGTGCCCGGACAGGGGGGGACGGGGAGCTGTTTTTT
TRBJ2-3 many TRBV9 TRBD2 CASSAQSRLAGSTDTQYF TGTGCCAGCAGCGCTCAATCACGACTAGCGGGGAGCACAGATACGCAGTATTTT
TRBJ2-2 many TRBV10-2 TRBD2 CATQARGGTGELFF TGCGCCACCCAAGCCCGCGGGGGGACCGGGGAGCTGTTTTTT
TRBJ1-5 many TRBV5-1 - CASSPGGRNQPQHF TGCGCCAGCAGCCCTGGGGGGCGCAATCAGCCCCAGCATTTT
TRBJ1-3 - TRBV7-2 - CASSQDSLTGNTIYF TGTGCCAGCAGCCAGGACAGCCTAACTGGAAACACCATATATTTT
TRBJ1-2 many TRBV7-9 TRBD1 CASSLATGGGDYGYTF TGTGCCAGCAGCTTGGCTACAGGGGGCGGTGACTATGGCTACACCTTC
TRBJ2-4 - TRBV7-9 - CASSRERGRRAKNIQYF TGTGCCAGCAGCCGGGAACGAGGGAGGAGGGCCAAAAACATTCAGTACTTC
TRBJ2-7 - TRBV20-1 TRBD1 CSANGQGEEQYF TGCAGTGCTAATGGACAGGGGGAAGAGCAGTACTTC